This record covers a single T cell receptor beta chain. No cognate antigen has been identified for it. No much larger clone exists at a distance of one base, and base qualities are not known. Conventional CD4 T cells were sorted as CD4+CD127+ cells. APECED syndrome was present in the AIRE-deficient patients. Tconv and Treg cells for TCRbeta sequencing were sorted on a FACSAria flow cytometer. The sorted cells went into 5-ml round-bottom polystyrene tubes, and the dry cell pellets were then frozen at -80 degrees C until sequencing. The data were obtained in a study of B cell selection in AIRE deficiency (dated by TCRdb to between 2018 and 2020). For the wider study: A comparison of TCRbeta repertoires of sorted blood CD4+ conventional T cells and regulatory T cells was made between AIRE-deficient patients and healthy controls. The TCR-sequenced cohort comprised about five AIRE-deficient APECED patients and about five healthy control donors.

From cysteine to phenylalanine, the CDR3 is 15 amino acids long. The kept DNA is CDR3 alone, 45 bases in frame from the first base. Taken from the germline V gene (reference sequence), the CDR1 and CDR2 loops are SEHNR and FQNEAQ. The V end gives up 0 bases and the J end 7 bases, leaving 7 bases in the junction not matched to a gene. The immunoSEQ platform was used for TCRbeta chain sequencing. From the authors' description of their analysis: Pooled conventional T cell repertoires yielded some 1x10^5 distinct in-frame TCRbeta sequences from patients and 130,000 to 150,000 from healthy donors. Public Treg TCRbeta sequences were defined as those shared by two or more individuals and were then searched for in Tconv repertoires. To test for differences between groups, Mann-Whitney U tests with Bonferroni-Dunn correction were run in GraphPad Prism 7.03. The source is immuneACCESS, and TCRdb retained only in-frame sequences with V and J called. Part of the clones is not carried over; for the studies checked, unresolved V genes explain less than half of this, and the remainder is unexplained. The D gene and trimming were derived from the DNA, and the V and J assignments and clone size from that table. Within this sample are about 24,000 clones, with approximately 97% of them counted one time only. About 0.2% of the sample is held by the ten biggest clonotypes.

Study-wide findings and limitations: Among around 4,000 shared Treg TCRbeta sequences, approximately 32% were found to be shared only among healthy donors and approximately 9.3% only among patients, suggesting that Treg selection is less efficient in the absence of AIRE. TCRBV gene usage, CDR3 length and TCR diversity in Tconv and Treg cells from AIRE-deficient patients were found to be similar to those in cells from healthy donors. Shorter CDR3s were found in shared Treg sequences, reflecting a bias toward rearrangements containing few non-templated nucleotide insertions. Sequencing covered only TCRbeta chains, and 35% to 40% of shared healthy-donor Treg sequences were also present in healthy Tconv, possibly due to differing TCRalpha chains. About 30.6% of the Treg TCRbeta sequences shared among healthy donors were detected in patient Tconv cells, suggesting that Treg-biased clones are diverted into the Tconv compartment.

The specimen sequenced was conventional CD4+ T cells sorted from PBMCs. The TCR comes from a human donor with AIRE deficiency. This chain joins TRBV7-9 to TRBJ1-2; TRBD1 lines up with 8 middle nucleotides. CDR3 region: CASSLALGQGSGYTF. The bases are TGTGCCAGCAGCTTAGCGCTAGGACAGGGCAGTGGCTACACCTTC.